Sequencing of this TCR beta chain was carried out in a study of identifying expanded T cells in peripheral blood. Healthy donors had no documented immune events, such as infections, while sampled. Broader study findings: Variance in clone template counts between approximately 2-week samples significantly increased with total template count across all healthy donors. Differentially abundant clones: around 1.2 between replicates, 15 to 17 at around 14 days, 19 to 20 at four.

CDR1 and CDR2 from the germline V gene are KGHSH and LQKENI. V lost 1 base to trimming and J lost 9 bases, with 16 bases between them. This CDR3 has 16 amino acids. Measured with immunoSEQ multiplex PCR; TCRdb has only the in-frame clones, and not every one. The sample lists 120,000 or so clones, 84% seen once, with 3.3% in the top ten. With respect to this clone: Its target is not known.

V gene TRBV18 combines with J gene TRBJ1-6; D is possibly TRBD1 (5 bases). The clonotype originates from a person aged 18 to 69 in good health. Sample: blood. The CDR3 loop is CASSPRGSDIGSPLHF. The CDR3 DNA is TGTGCCAGCTCACCACGGGGGTCCGATATCGGTTCACCCCTCCACTTT.